This TCR beta chain was recorded in a study of shared clonotypes between healthy human individuals. Measured with immunoSEQ multiplex PCR; TCRdb has only the in-frame clones, and not every one. Found here are 1.4 million or so clones, approximately 98.5% of them singletons; the top ten hold about 0.4%. V lost 4 bases, J lost 7 bases, and 10 bases lay in between. CDR1 SGHTA and CDR2 FQGTGA come from the germline V gene. CDR3 length: 13 amino acids. The clonotype originates from a man between 25 and 39 years old in good health. The chain carries TRBV7-3 and TRBJ1-4, with a possible D match to TRBD1 (5 bases). Sequencing input: naive CD4+ T cells sorted from blood. Documented subset: CD45RA+ positively selected. Written as DNA, the CDR3 is TGTGCCAGCAGCTCAGGGTATTTTGAAAAACTGTTTTTT. Its protein product is CASSSGYFEKLFF.